These T cell receptor beta chains were read from a single sample in a study of blood T cell repertoires in COVID-19. Produced via immunoSEQ multiplex PCR; TCRdb's table is partial and in-frame only. Of some 160,000 clones listed, around 77% were seen once; the top ten hold over 8.5%. Sequencing was performed on peripheral blood. The receptors stem from a man in his forties or fifties with active or convalescent COVID-19. Each CDR3 is given with its conserved first and last residue. D genes are given only for firm matches. Clone size appears in some rows only: once, few, many, or a class for an expanded clone.

size: NA
D: NA
J: TRBJ2-5
V: TRBV20-1
CDR3: CSASFEGEGETQYF
DNA: TGCAGTGCTAGTTTCGAGGGCGAGGGAGAGACCCAGTACTTC

size: once
D: NA
J: TRBJ2-7
V: TRBV7-9
CDR3: CASSPREFSYEQYF
DNA: TGTGCCAGCAGCCCCCGGGAATTCAGCTACGAGCAGTACTTC

size: NA
D: TRBD1
J: TRBJ2-7
V: TRBV5-1
CDR3: CASSGQGGYEQYF
DNA: TGCGCCAGCAGTGGACAGGGGGGGTACGAGCAGTACTTC

size: NA
D: TRBD1
J: TRBJ1-1
V: TRBV28
CDR3: CASSLFGQGATEAFF
DNA: TGTGCCAGCAGTTTATTCGGACAGGGGGCGACTGAAGCTTTCTTT

size: NA
D: NA
J: TRBJ1-4
V: TRBV9
CDR3: CASSGSGTFNEKLFF
DNA: TGTGCCAGCAGCGGATCCGGGACTTTTAATGAAAAACTGTTTTTT

size: NA
D: TRBD1
J: TRBJ2-5
V: TRBV28
CDR3: CASSSTRDSIKTQYF
DNA: TGTGCCAGCAGTTCCACGAGGGACAGCATTAAGACCCAGTACTTC

size: NA
D: NA
J: TRBJ2-5
V: TRBV7-9
CDR3: CASSPVRRLETQYF
DNA: TGTGCCAGCAGCCCAGTCCGCCGTTTGGAGACCCAGTACTTC

size: NA
D: NA
J: TRBJ1-5
V: TRBV11-2
CDR3: CASSLAGLSNQPQHF
DNA: TGTGCCAGCAGCTTAGCCGGGTTGAGCAATCAGCCCCAGCATTTT

size: few
D: NA
J: TRBJ1-4
V: TRBV15
CDR3: CATSRGRSNEKLFF
DNA: TGTGCCACCAGCAGAGGGCGGTCAAATGAAAAACTGTTTTTT

size: NA
D: NA
J: TRBJ1-6
V: TRBV3-1/TRBV3-2
CDR3: CASSQVSFGNSPLHF
DNA: TGTGCCAGCAGCCAAGTATCCTTCGGTAATTCACCCCTCCACTTT

size: NA
D: NA
J: TRBJ2-3
V: TRBV7-3
CDR3: CASSFGSSTDTQYF
DNA: TGTGCCAGCAGTTTCGGGTCCAGCACAGATACGCAGTATTTT

size: NA
D: NA
J: TRBJ2-7
V: TRBV11-3
CDR3: CASSSGQHYEQYF
DNA: TGTGCCAGCAGCTCTGGACAGCACTACGAGCAGTACTTC